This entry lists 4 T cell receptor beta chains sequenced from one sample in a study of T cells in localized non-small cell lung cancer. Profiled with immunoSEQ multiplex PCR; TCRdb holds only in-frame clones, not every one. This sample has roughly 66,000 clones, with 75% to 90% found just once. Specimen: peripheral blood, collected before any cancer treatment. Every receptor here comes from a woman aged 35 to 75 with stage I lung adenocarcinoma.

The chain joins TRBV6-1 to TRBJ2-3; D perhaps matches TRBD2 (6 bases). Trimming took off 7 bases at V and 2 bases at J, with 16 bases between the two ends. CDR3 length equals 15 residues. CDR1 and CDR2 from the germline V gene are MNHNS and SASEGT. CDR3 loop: CASNIRDSFTDTQYF. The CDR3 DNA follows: TGTGCCAGCAACATCCGGGACTCTTTCACAGATACGCAGTATTTT.

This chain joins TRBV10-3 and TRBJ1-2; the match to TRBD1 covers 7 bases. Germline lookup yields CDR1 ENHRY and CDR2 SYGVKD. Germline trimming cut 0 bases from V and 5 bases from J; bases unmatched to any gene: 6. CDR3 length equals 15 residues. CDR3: CAISESIGTEYGYTF. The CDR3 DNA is TGTGCCATCAGTGAGTCGATAGGGACAGAGTATGGCTACACCTTC.

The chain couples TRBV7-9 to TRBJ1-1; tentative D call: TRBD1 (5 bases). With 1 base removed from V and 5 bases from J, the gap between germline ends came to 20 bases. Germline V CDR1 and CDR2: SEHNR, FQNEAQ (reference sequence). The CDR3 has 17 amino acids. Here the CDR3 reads CASSLGLGEGWWTEAFF. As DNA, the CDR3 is TGTGCCAGCAGCTTAGGTCTAGGGGAAGGGTGGTGGACTGAAGCTTTCTTT.

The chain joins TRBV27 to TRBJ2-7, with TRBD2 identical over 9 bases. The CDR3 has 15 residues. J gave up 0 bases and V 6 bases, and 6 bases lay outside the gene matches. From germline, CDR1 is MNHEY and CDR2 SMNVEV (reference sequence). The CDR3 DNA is TGTGCCAGCAGAATAGCGGGAGCGGACTCCTACGAGCAGTACTTC. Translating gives CASRIAGADSYEQYF.